The 2 T cell receptor beta chains presented below share a single source sample, sequenced in a study of cytotoxic CD8 clonotypes in ibrutinib-treated CLL. Assay used: immunoSEQ multiplex PCR; TCRdb lists only in-frame clones, some missing. The table lists under 200,000 clones, roughly 80% of them singletons. Sequencing was performed on PBMCs, taken after 12 months of ibrutinib treatment. Source of these receptors: a human donor with chronic lymphocytic leukemia.

The chain has TRBV7-2 and TRBJ2-5; 8 nucleotides line up with TRBD1. V was clipped by 3 bases and J by 3 bases; unmatched bases: 9. The CDR3 has 16 residues. Germline loops: CDR1 SGHTA, CDR2 FQGNSA. CDR3 bases: TGTGCCAGCAGCTTCCGACAGGGGTCCTTTAAAGAGACCCAGTACTTC. Translated, it gives CASSFRQGSFKETQYF.

A single count supports this clone. The V gene is TRBV19, the J gene TRBJ1-1; D might be TRBD1 (6 bases). In germline, CDR1 is LNHDA, CDR2 SQIVND (reference sequence). The CDR3 has 13 residues. Trimming pared 5 bases from V and 6 bases from J, leaving 13 bases between. CDR3 nucleotides: TGTGCCAGTAGTCAGGGGAGGAGGGCTGAAGCTTTCTTT. Protein product: CASSQGRRAEAFF. The variable domain in full, completed from reference TRBV19 and TRBJ1-1, reads DGGITQSPKYLFRKEGQNVTLSCEQNLNHDAMYWYRQDPGQGLRLIYYSQIVNDFQKGDIAEGYSVSREKKESFPLTVTSAQKNPTAFYLCASSQGRRAEAFFGQGTRLTVV.